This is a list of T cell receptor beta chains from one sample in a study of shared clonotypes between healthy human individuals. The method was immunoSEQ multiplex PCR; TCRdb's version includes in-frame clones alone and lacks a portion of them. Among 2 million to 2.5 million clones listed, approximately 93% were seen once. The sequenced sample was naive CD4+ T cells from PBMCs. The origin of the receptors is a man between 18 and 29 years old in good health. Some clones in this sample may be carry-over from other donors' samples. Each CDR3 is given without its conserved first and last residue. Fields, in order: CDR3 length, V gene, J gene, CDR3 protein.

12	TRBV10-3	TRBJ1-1	AISEDREDTEAF
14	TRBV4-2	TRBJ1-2	ASSQYRGRLNYGYT
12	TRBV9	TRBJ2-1	ASSRDTKNNEQF
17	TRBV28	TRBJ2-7	ASSESGLAGVGMGYEQY
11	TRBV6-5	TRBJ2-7	ASREGHSYEQY
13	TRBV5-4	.	ASSSGTSGMYEQY
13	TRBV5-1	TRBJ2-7	ASSPGPGEVYEQY
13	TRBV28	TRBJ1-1	ASSLPGRSNTEAF
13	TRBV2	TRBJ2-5	ASAGGGQGMETQY
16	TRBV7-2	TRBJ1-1	ASSLGQGQGPGLTEAF